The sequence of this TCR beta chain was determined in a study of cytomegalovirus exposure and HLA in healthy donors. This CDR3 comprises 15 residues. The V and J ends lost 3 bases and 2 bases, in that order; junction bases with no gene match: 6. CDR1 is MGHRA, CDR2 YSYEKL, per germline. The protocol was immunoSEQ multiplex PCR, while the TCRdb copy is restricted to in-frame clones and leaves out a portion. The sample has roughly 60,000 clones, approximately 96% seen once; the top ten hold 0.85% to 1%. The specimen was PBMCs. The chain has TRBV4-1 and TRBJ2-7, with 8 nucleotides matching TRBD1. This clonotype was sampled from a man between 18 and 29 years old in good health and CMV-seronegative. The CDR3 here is CASSHSGTGAYEQYF. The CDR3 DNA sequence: TGCGCCAGCAGCCACTCCGGGACAGGAGCCTACGAGCAGTACTTC.